This T cell receptor (beta chain) was profiled in a study of control samples from healthy donors and cancer patients. The CDR3 has 16 residues. V dropped 8 bases and J dropped 7; count of bases not matched to a gene: 10. Germline assignment: CDR1 LNHNV and CDR2 YYDKDF (reference sequence). Sequencing used immunoSEQ multiplex PCR; TCRdb keeps in-frame clones, though not all of them. The repertoire holds about 150,000 clones, 93% seen once, with less than 6% in the top ten. The receptor was isolated from a man aged 18 to 29 in good health. What was sequenced was blood. The chain has TRBV15 and TRBJ2-2, with 13 bases fitting TRBD2. CDR3 sequence: CATQSLAGGGSGELFF. The DNA for the CDR3 is TGTGCCACCCAGTCACTAGCGGGAGGGGGCAGCGGGGAGCTGTTTTTT.